These 27 T cell receptor beta chains share one sample of origin, sequenced in a study of blood T cell repertoires in COVID-19. Profiled with immunoSEQ multiplex PCR; TCRdb holds only in-frame clones, not every one. The sample lists hundreds of thousands of clones; 85% to 90% were seen once. Input material: PBMCs or T cells enriched from blood (not recorded which). These TCRs come from a man aged 30 to 39 who had recovered from COVID-19.

This clone occurred once. The chain combines TRBV7-6 with TRBJ2-2, with 8 positions matching TRBD2. With 2 bases clipped from V and 4 bases from J, the junction kept 3 bases outside the gene matches. This CDR3 spans 15 amino acids. Looked up from germline, CDR1 is SGHVS and CDR2 is FNYEAQ. CDR3 protein: CASSLSLAATGELFF. The CDR3, as DNA: TGTGCCAGCAGCTTATCACTAGCGGCCACCGGGGAGCTGTTTTTT.

DNA for the CDR3: TGTGCCAGCTCGTACCTACAGACCTCTATGAACACTGAAGCTTTCTTT. It is translated as CASSYLQTSMNTEAFF. V is TRBV18 and J is TRBJ1-1; no definite D call. Germline V gives CDR1 KGHSH, CDR2 LQKENI. This CDR3 is 16 amino acids long. Between the trimmed V and J ends, which lost 6 bases and 0 bases, there was a span of 17 bases. The complete variable domain, with remaining parts taken from reference TRBV18 and TRBJ1-1, reads NAGVMQNPRHLVRRRGQEARLRCSPMKGHSHVYWYRQLPEEGLKFMVYLQKENIIDESGMPKERFSAEFPKEGPSILRIQQVVRGDSAAYFCASSYLQTSMNTEAFFGQGTRLTVV.

This chain uses TRBV27 with TRBJ1-5; tentatively, D is TRBD1 (5 bases). Between the trimmed V and J ends, which lost 5 bases and 4 bases, there was a span of 15 bases. CDR3 length: 15 residues. The germline CDR1 and CDR2 sequences are MNHEY and SMNVEV (reference sequence). The chain's CDR3 is CASSPWGSTNQPQHF. The DNA for the CDR3 is TGTGCCAGCAGTCCCTGGGGCAGCACTAATCAGCCCCAGCATTTT.

This chain uses TRBV16 with TRBJ1-5; 7 positions agree with TRBD1. V lost 0 bases and J lost 11; bases outside the gene matches: 10. The germline gives CDR1 KGHSY, CDR2 FQNENV. CDR3 size: 15 residues. The chain's CDR3 is CASSQSPQGGAAQHF. CDR3 nucleotide sequence: TGTGCCAGCAGCCAATCCCCTCAGGGGGGTGCGGCCCAGCATTTT. Combining the CDR3 with reference TRBV16 and TRBJ1-5 gives the whole variable domain GEEVAQTPKHLVRGEGQKAKLYCAPIKGHSYVFWYQQVLKNEFKFLISFQNENVFDETGMPKERFSAKCLPNSPCSLEIQATKLEDSAVYFCASSQSPQGGAAQHFGDGTRLSIL.

The rearrangement links TRBV28 to TRBJ1-5, with unresolved D. CDR3 length equals 14 residues. V shed 2 bases and J shed 1 base, with 6 bases lying between them. Germline lookup yields CDR1 MDHEN and CDR2 SYDVKM. The CDR3 loop reads CASSLEGSNQPQHF. CDR3 sequence (DNA): TGTGCCAGCAGTTTAGAGGGCAGCAATCAGCCCCAGCATTTT.

The chain recombines TRBV24-1 with TRBJ2-2, with TRBD1 matching over 7 bases. Germline values: CDR1 KGHDR, CDR2 SFDVKD. This CDR3 region has 16 residues. V shed 3 bases, J shed 0 bases, and the junction held 3 bases outside the gene matches. The CDR3 nucleotides are TGTGCCACCAGTGATCTTCAGGGGGCGAACACCGGGGAGCTGTTTTTT. This sequence encodes CATSDLQGANTGELFF.

The rearrangement uses TRBV19 and TRBJ2-4; D perhaps matches TRBD2 (5 bases). The CDR3 has 14 amino acids. CDR1 is LNHDA and CDR2 is SQIVND in the germline V gene (reference sequence). The ends were cut back, 7 bases at V and 1 base at J, with 11 bases in the middle. In nucleotides, the CDR3 is TGTGCCAGTAATACCCCGGGGGCCAAAAACATTCAGTACTTC. It encodes CASNTPGAKNIQYF.

The chain links TRBV2 to TRBJ2-7; a possible D gene is TRBD1 (5 bases). Germline CDR1 is SNHLY and CDR2 is FYNNEI. V lost 8 bases and J lost 2, with 7 bases in between. The CDR3 contains 11 residues. CDR3 DNA sequence: TGTGCCAGCGGGGCTACCTACGAGCAGTACTTC. Amino acids: CASGATYEQYF.

The rearrangement joins TRBV5-1 to TRBJ2-4; no firm D call. Germline CDR1 SGHRS, CDR2 YFSETQ. CDR3 size: 15 residues. Deletions cut 0 bases from V and 0 bases from J, with 7 bases between. The CDR3 nucleotides read TGCGCCAGCAGCTTGGGAGAAGTAGCCAAAAACATTCAGTACTTC. It specifies CASSLGEVAKNIQYF.

The genes are TRBV5-1 and TRBJ2-1, with TRBD2 identical over 7 bases. Looked up from germline, CDR1 is SGHRS and CDR2 is YFSETQ. The J segment lost 4 bases and the V segment lost 6 bases, leaving 4 bases of the junction unmatched. The CDR3 sequence is 13 residues long. In DNA form, the CDR3 reads TGCGCCAGCACCGAGGGAGGGTACAATGAGCAGTTCTTC. Its protein is CASTEGGYNEQFF.

The chain joins TRBV7-9 to TRBJ1-6; D is unclear. The CDR3 extends over 13 amino acids. The germline gives CDR1 SEHNR, CDR2 FQNEAQ (reference sequence). The V end was cut by 5 bases, the J end by 11 bases, with 13 bases between. The CDR3 loop reads CASSQEGVTPLHF. CDR3 sequence (DNA): TGTGCCAGCAGCCAGGAGGGTGTTACACCCCTCCACTTT.

The sample holds a few counts of this clone. The J gene is TRBJ1-4, the V gene TRBV5-6; unclear D gene. CDR3 size: 14 residues. Germline V gene lookup returns CDR1 SGHDT and CDR2 YYEEEE. V lost 2 bases and J lost 3, with 8 bases in between. CDR3 bases: TGTGCCAGCAGCTTTCGCACTCCTAATGAAAAACTGTTTTTT. This translates into CASSFRTPNEKLFF.

This clone was seen a single time. DNA of the CDR3: TGTGCCAGCAGCACCCACAACTCCTACGAGCAGTACTTC. Protein: CASSTHNSYEQYF. The rearrangement joins TRBV3-1 (or the pseudogene TRBV3-2) to TRBJ2-7; D is ambiguous. The CDR3 is made up of 13 amino acids. Germline V gene lookup returns CDR1 LGHDT and CDR2 YNNKEL (reference sequence). The V end lost 5 bases, the J end lost 0 bases, and 8 bases lay between the germline ends.

The rearrangement uses TRBV10-1 and TRBJ2-1; 10 nucleotides line up with TRBD2. The CDR3 is made up of 17 amino acids. Trimming at V came to 6 bases and at J to 6 bases, leaving 14 bases not matched to a gene. The germline V gene encodes CDR1 WNHNN and CDR2 SYGVQD (reference sequence). The CDR3 spells CASSDAALAGVLNEQFF. DNA for the CDR3: TGCGCCAGCAGCGACGCAGCTCTAGCGGGAGTCCTCAATGAGCAGTTCTTC.

V and J are TRBV10-3 and TRBJ1-3, with D tentatively TRBD1 (5 bases). CDR1 is ENHRY, CDR2 SYGVKD, per germline. Trimming took 10 bases from V and 2 from J, leaving 12 bases between them. This CDR3 comprises 13 residues. The CDR3 reads CATLQGPGNTIYF. In nucleotides, the CDR3 is TGTGCCACCCTGCAGGGCCCTGGAAACACCATATATTTT.

CDR3 amino acids: CAISEGGTSGSNEQFF. Written as DNA, the CDR3 is TGTGCCATCAGTGAGGGAGGGACTAGCGGGAGTAATGAGCAGTTCTTC. V gene TRBV10-3 combines with J gene TRBJ2-1, with 14 bases that match TRBD2. Germline V CDR1 and CDR2: ENHRY, SYGVKD. The CDR3 extends over 16 amino acids. Trimming cost V 2 bases and J 7 bases; bases outside gene matches: 4.

The chain recombines TRBV7-3 with TRBJ1-1, with D unclear. Trimming removed 5 bases at V and 5 bases at J, with 18 bases between. The CDR3 length is 15 residues. CDR1 is SGHTA and CDR2 is FQGTGA in the germline V gene. CDR3 residues: CASSPSPGEETEAFF. The CDR3 DNA sequence: TGTGCCAGCAGCCCGTCGCCCGGGGAAGAAACTGAAGCTTTCTTT.

The rearrangement uses TRBV29-1 and TRBJ1-2; the D is unclear. The CDR3 is 17 amino acids. Germline lookup yields CDR1 SQVTM and CDR2 ANQGSEA. The germline V and J ends were trimmed by 4 bases and 1 base, with 22 bases remaining between them. The CDR3 DNA sequence: TGCAGCGTTGTAAGCCCTCACCGCCCCCTACTTAACTATGGCTACACCTTC. Its protein is CSVVSPHRPLLNYGYTF. The full variable domain, in which reference TRBV29-1 and TRBJ1-2 provide the parts outside the CDR3, is SAVISQKPSRDICQRGTSLTIQCQVDSQVTMMFWYRQQPGQSLTLIATANQGSEATYESGFVIDKFPISRPNLTFSTLTVSNMSPEDSSIYLCSVVSPHRPLLNYGYTFGSGTRLTVV.

The chain combines TRBV12-3 or TRBV12-4 with TRBJ2-7, with D tentatively TRBD2 (5 bases). The CDR3 spans 12 residues. Trimming took off 6 bases at V and 3 bases at J, with 9 bases between the two ends. The CDR3 is CASSLTIYEQYF. In DNA, the CDR3 is TGTGCCAGCAGCCTGACTATCTACGAGCAGTACTTC.

V gene TRBV7-8 combines with J gene TRBJ2-7, with 12 bases aligning to TRBD2. The CDR3 runs to 18 residues. Germline assignment: CDR1 SGHVS and CDR2 FQNEAQ. V gave up 3 bases and J gave up 2 bases; unmatched junction bases: 11. Written as DNA, the CDR3 is TGTGCCAGCAGCTTGGACCCGGGACTAGCGGGCTATACCTACGAGCAGTACTTC. Amino acids: CASSLDPGLAGYTYEQYF.

CDR3 protein: CAIRGSRSGGNTIYF. In DNA, the CDR3 is TGTGCCATCAGGGGTTCAAGGTCGGGAGGAAACACCATATATTTT. This chain uses TRBV10-3 with TRBJ1-3; D gene uncertain. The CDR3 has 15 residues. V lost 6 bases and J 4 bases, leaving 16 bases between the germline ends. CDR1 is ENHRY and CDR2 is SYGVKD in the germline V gene.

This clone was picked up one time. The rearrangement joins TRBV28 to TRBJ1-1; a weak D match, TRBD1 (6 bases). CDR3 length equals 15 residues. Trimming removed 4 bases from V and 2 bases from J, with 14 bases in between. CDR1 is MDHEN, CDR2 SYDVKM, per germline. Here the CDR3 DNA reads TGTGCCAGCAGTTCCCCGGGGGGCTTAAACACTGAAGCTTTCTTT. This codes for CASSSPGGLNTEAFF.

The chain has TRBV6-2 or TRBV6-3 and TRBJ2-5; no clear D gene. The CDR3 covers 15 residues. Germline CDR1 is MNHEY and CDR2 is SVGEGT. Trimming shortened V by 5 bases and J by 2 bases, and 15 bases separated the two germline ends. The CDR3 DNA follows: TGTGCCAGCAGTATGTTCGGTCCTATGCAAGAGACCCAGTACTTC. Translation gives CASSMFGPMQETQYF.

This rearrangement joins TRBV5-8 to TRBJ2-1; 9 bases are a match to TRBD2. With V trimmed by 0 bases and J by 4 bases, 11 bases remained unmatched. The germline V gene has CDR1 SGHTS and CDR2 YDEGEE. The CDR3 has 18 amino acids. DNA of the CDR3: TGTGCCAGCAGCTTGGGTAGCGGGAGTATGTTTTCGTACAATGAGCAGTTCTTC. The encoded protein is CASSLGSGSMFSYNEQFF.

This chain uses TRBV25-1 with TRBJ2-7, with TRBD1 matching 7 bases. Per the germline V gene, CDR1 is MGHDK and CDR2 is SYGVNS. V was clipped by 8 bases and J by 0 bases; unmatched bases: 13. This CDR3 spans 16 amino acids. The CDR3, as DNA: TGTGCCAGCGGCCTTAACAGGGGAAGGAACTCCTACGAGCAGTACTTC. It encodes CASGLNRGRNSYEQYF.

The rearrangement joins TRBV3-1 (or the pseudogene TRBV3-2) to TRBJ2-3, with D possibly being TRBD1 (6 bases). The length of the CDR3 is 15 residues. The germline V gene has CDR1 LGHDT and CDR2 YNNKEL (reference sequence). Trimming left V 2 bases short and J 2 bases short, with 11 bases between. The CDR3 DNA sequence: TGTGCCAGCAGCCAAACCGGGACACTCACAGATACGCAGTATTTT. It translates to CASSQTGTLTDTQYF.

J is TRBJ2-7 and V is TRBV5-4; 12 bases map to TRBD1. CDR3 length equals 16 residues. CDR1 is SGHNT, CDR2 YYREEE, per germline (reference sequence). After removal of 4 bases from V and 1 base from J, the junction contained 6 bases not matched to a gene. As DNA, the CDR3 is TGTGCCAGCAGCCCTGGGACAGGGGGCAGGTCCTACGAGCAGTACTTC. It is translated as CASSPGTGGRSYEQYF.